Included here is one TCR beta chain sequence, with context. The antigen is not known. The iRepertoire multiplex PCR system with TCR subtype-specific primers built both bulk and single-cell libraries. Reprocessing the multiplex PCR reads, TCRdb reports a single entry for every CDR3 protein and omits DNA. This sample's table has about 10,000 distinct CDR3 sequences. The patients sequenced had a carbamazepine-induced Stevens-Johnson syndrome or toxic epidermal necrolysis reaction. The data stem from a study of T cells in severe cutaneous drug reactions. Study-wide context: Enrollment required a probable or definite RegiSCAR diagnosis of SJS/TEN or DRESS. Study findings and constraints: Carbamazepine-induced Stevens-Johnson syndrome or toxic epidermal necrolysis patients showed strongly raised TRBV12-4, about 29% in blister cells and about 5% in PBMC. A public TCRbeta CDR3 appeared in all seven CBZ-SJS/TEN blister samples, averaging roughly 13%.

The germline CDR1 and CDR2 sequences are SQVTM and ANQGSEA. This CDR3 is built from 14 residues. The rearrangement links TRBV29-1 to TRBJ2-2; TCRdb calls TRBD1, which cannot be checked without DNA. The specimen sequenced was cells from a skin blister. The sequence came from a human donor with Stevens-Johnson syndrome, a severe cutaneous drug reaction. CDR3 protein: CSVGGDRVTGELFF.